These T cell receptor beta chains were read from a single sample in a study of blood T cell repertoires in COVID-19. Clones were sequenced by immunoSEQ multiplex PCR, and TCRdb holds only the in-frame ones, with some missing. Of 180,000 or so clones in the sample, more than 75% were seen once. Sequencing was done on a sample of peripheral blood. The receptors shown here come from a person aged 70 to 85 with COVID-19, enrolled during active disease. Each CDR3 is given with its conserved first and last residue. The D gene is left open where the match is weak. Clone size is not always given. Where it is, it says once, few, many or a class for expanded clones.

v_gene	d_gene	abundance	j_gene	CDR3aa	CDR3nt
TRBV6-2/TRBV6-3	TRBD1	NA	TRBJ2-1	CASSYLTGTGTTYNEQFF	TGTGCCAGCAGTTACCTTACAGGGACAGGGACGACCTACAATGAGCAGTTCTTC
TRBV7-9	NA	NA	TRBJ1-1	CASSLKSAGRTEAFF	TGTGCCAGCAGCTTAAAAAGTGCAGGGAGGACTGAAGCTTTCTTT
TRBV15	TRBD1	NA	TRBJ2-4	CATSRAPRTGGMNIQYF	TGTGCCACCAGCAGAGCCCCTCGGACAGGGGGCATGAACATTCAGTACTTC
TRBV5-1	NA	once	TRBJ2-1	CASSPTTTVYNEQFF	TGCGCCAGCAGCCCGACAACGACAGTTTACAATGAGCAGTTCTTC
TRBV13	TRBD1	NA	TRBJ2-5	CASSLGLVRGRETQYF	TGTGCCAGCAGCTTAGGCCTGGTCAGGGGGCGTGAGACCCAGTACTTC
TRBV15	NA	once	TRBJ1-2	CATSRDGLYGYTF	TGTGCCACCAGCAGAGATGGCCTCTATGGCTACACCTTC
TRBV28	NA	NA	TRBJ1-2	CASSLSGSYYGYTF	TGTGCCAGCAGTTTATCGGGGTCCTACTATGGCTACACCTTC
TRBV6-1	TRBD1	NA	TRBJ2-7	CASSDTGTGGFEQYF	TGTGCCAGCAGTGATACCGGGACAGGGGGTTTCGAGCAGTACTTC
TRBV10-2	NA	few	TRBJ2-7	CASTAGRWGEQYF	TGCGCCAGCACGGCGGGGCGGTGGGGGGAGCAGTACTTC
TRBV27	NA	NA	TRBJ1-1	CASSFAGGGEAFF	TGTGCCAGCAGTTTCGCGGGGGGTGGTGAAGCTTTCTTT
TRBV27	TRBD1	NA	TRBJ2-7	CASSRQGYYEQYF	TGTGCCAGCAGTAGACAGGGATACTACGAGCAGTACTTC
TRBV30	TRBD1	NA	TRBJ1-4	CAWSRQGDEKLFF	TGTGCCTGGAGTCGGCAGGGGGATGAAAAACTGTTTTTT
TRBV5-1	TRBD2	NA	TRBJ2-3	CASSLDGGRSGDTQYF	TGCGCCAGCAGCTTGGATGGCGGGAGGTCCGGAGATACGCAGTATTTT
TRBV14	TRBD1	NA	TRBJ1-2	CASSQGQGRSYGYTF	TGTGCCAGCAGCCAAGGACAGGGCAGGAGCTATGGCTACACCTTC
TRBV12-3/TRBV12-4	NA	NA	TRBJ2-3	CASSLGDTDTQYF	TGTGCCAGCAGTTTGGGCGACACAGATACGCAGTATTTT
TRBV5-4	NA	NA	TRBJ1-1	CASSLDLEVGTEAFF	TGTGCCAGCAGCTTGGATCTGGAGGTGGGAACTGAAGCTTTCTTT
TRBV5-1	NA	NA	TRBJ2-1	CASRTQGIANEQFF	TGCGCCAGCAGAACACAGGGTATTGCGAATGAGCAGTTCTTC
TRBV7-6	NA	NA	TRBJ2-3	CASSSSWASTDTQYF	TGTGCCAGCAGCTCTTCCTGGGCCAGCACAGATACGCAGTATTTT
TRBV5-1	TRBD2	NA	TRBJ2-3	CASSLGGLAGGATDTQYF	TGCGCCAGCAGCTTGGGGGGACTAGCGGGAGGGGCCACAGATACGCAGTATTTT
TRBV29-1	TRBD1	NA	TRBJ2-7	CSVSAGTGQGGDEQYF	TGCAGCGTATCTGCGGGTACGGGACAGGGAGGTGACGAGCAGTACTTC
TRBV7-2	TRBD2	NA	TRBJ2-1	CASSLAGLAGNEQFF	TGTGCCAGCAGCTTAGCGGGTCTAGCGGGCAATGAGCAGTTCTTC
TRBV7-8	NA	NA	TRBJ1-4	CASSPRQAREKLFF	TGTGCCAGCAGTCCCCGGCAGGCCAGGGAAAAACTGTTTTTT
TRBV5-1	NA	NA	TRBJ2-2	CASSLGQGSHGELFF	TGCGCCAGCAGCTTGGGTCAGGGTTCGCACGGGGAGCTGTTTTTT
TRBV27	NA	NA	TRBJ2-1	CASSLLQGNGYNEQFF	TGTGCCAGCAGTTTATTACAGGGTAATGGTTACAATGAGCAGTTCTTC
TRBV10-3	NA	few	TRBJ2-7	CAIRTYHEQYF	TGTGCCATCAGGACTTACCACGAGCAGTACTTC
TRBV7-9	NA	NA	TRBJ1-1	CASSSLITENTEAFF	TGTGCCAGCAGCTCTCTAATTACAGAAAACACTGAAGCTTTCTTT
TRBV16	NA	NA	TRBJ1-1	CASSHSGGATEAFF	TGTGCCAGCAGCCATTCCGGGGGGGCCACTGAAGCTTTCTTT
TRBV24-1	TRBD1	NA	TRBJ2-1	CATSDKDRSVGNEQFF	TGTGCCACCAGTGATAAGGACAGGTCAGTTGGCAATGAGCAGTTCTTC
TRBV5-1	TRBD2	NA	TRBJ2-1	CASSFSGGAANEQFF	TGCGCCAGCAGCTTTAGCGGGGGGGCGGCAAATGAGCAGTTCTTC
TRBV7-9	NA	NA	TRBJ1-2	CASSLSISSGYTF	TGTGCCAGCAGCTTGAGCATCTCCTCTGGCTACACCTTC
TRBV5-1	TRBD1	NA	TRBJ1-5	CASSRDREGAQHF	TGCGCCAGCAGCAGGGACAGGGAGGGAGCCCAGCATTTT
TRBV20-1	NA	NA	TRBJ1-5	CSASSRVGDNQPQHF	TGCAGTGCTAGTAGCAGGGTGGGTGACAATCAGCCCCAGCATTTT
TRBV7-2	TRBD1	few	TRBJ2-7	CASSLAGQGAYEQYF	TGTGCCAGCAGCTTAGCGGGACAGGGGGCGTACGAGCAGTACTTC
TRBV7-3	TRBD1	NA	TRBJ1-6	CASSLTGDSPLHF	TGTGCCAGCAGCTTGACAGGGGATTCACCCCTCCACTTT
TRBV2	NA	NA	TRBJ1-4	CASRQTEKLFF	TGTGCCAGCAGGCAGACAGAAAAACTGTTTTTT
TRBV29-1	NA	once	TRBJ1-2	CSVVTPGAGGYTF	TGCAGCGTCGTTACGCCGGGAGCAGGTGGCTACACCTTC
TRBV2	TRBD1	NA	TRBJ1-6	CASSGAGTGGTYYNSPLHF	TGTGCCAGCAGTGGGGCCGGGACAGGGGGTACCTATTATAATTCACCCCTCCACTTT
TRBV6-1	NA	NA	TRBJ2-7	CASSEKQRREQYF	TGTGCCAGCAGTGAAAAGCAGCGCCGCGAGCAGTACTTC
TRBV3-1/TRBV3-2	TRBD1	once	TRBJ2-7	CASSLGTGLYEQYF	TGTGCCAGCAGCCTCGGGACAGGGTTGTACGAGCAGTACTTC
TRBV7-2	TRBD1	NA	TRBJ2-1	CASSLTWTGGVEQFF	TGTGCCAGCAGCTTAACATGGACAGGGGGGGTTGAGCAGTTCTTC
TRBV6-5	TRBD2	NA	TRBJ2-1	CAAVSRGDNEQFF	TGTGCCGCGGTCTCGCGGGGGGACAATGAGCAGTTCTTC
TRBV6-5	TRBD1	NA	TRBJ1-5	CASSPTGGNQPQHF	TGTGCCAGCAGCCCGACAGGGGGGAATCAGCCCCAGCATTTT
TRBV28	NA	NA	TRBJ2-2	CASREYGNTGELFF	TGTGCCAGCAGAGAGTACGGGAACACCGGGGAGCTGTTTTTT
TRBV7-8	NA	NA	TRBJ1-2	CASSQGLGYGYTF	TGTGCCAGCAGCCAGGGACTCGGGTATGGCTACACCTTC
TRBV11-2	NA	NA	TRBJ2-1	CASSLISLYEQFF	TGTGCCAGCAGCTTAATTAGTCTGTATGAGCAGTTCTTC
TRBV28	NA	NA	TRBJ1-1	CASRTLASGLPNTEAFF	TGTGCCAGCAGGACATTAGCTAGCGGACTCCCGAACACTGAAGCTTTCTTT
TRBV6-4	TRBD2	once	TRBJ2-1	CASSYGFAGGNEQFF	TGTGCCAGCAGCTACGGGTTCGCCGGGGGGAATGAGCAGTTCTTC
TRBV5-1	TRBD1	NA	TRBJ1-1	CASSTGQGGTEAFF	TGCGCCAGCAGCACGGGACAGGGTGGCACTGAAGCTTTCTTT
TRBV19	TRBD1	NA	TRBJ1-2	CASRGQGPYGYTF	TGTGCCAGTAGAGGACAGGGCCCCTATGGCTACACCTTC
TRBV25-1	NA	NA	TRBJ2-2	CASSLAGANTGELFF	TGTGCCAGCAGCCTGGCCGGGGCGAACACCGGGGAGCTGTTTTTT
TRBV5-1	TRBD1	NA	TRBJ2-7	CASSSPGQSYEQYF	TGCGCCAGCAGCTCTCCGGGACAGTCCTACGAGCAGTACTTC